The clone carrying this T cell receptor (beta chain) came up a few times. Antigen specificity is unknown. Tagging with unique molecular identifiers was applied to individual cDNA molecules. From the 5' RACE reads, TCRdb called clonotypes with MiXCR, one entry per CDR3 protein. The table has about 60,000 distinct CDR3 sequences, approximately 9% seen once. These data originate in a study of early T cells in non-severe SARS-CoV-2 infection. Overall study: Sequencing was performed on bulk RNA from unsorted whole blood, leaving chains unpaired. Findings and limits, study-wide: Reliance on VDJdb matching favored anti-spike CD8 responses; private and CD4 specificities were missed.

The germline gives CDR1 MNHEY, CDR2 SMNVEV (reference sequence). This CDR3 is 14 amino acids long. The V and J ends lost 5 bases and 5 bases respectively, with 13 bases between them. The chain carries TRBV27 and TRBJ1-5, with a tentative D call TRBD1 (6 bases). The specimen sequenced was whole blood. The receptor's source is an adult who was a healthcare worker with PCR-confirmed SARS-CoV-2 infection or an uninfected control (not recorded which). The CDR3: CASSLNREDQPQHF. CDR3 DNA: TGTGCCAGCAGTCTGAACAGGGAAGATCAGCCCCAGCATTTT.